The entry below gives a single TCR beta chain sequence along with its context. Its antigen remains unidentified. These data originate in a study of Ad26.COV2.S vaccination and SARS-CoV-2 variants. Assay: immunoSEQ multiplex PCR; the TCRdb copy retains only in-frame clones and omits some. Of 300,000 to 450,000 clones listed, under 95% were seen once; the top ten hold 3% to 5%. CDR3 length: 14 amino acids. V was clipped by 0 bases and J by 6 bases, with 12 bases between them. Per the germline V gene, CDR1 is SGHRS and CDR2 is YFSETQ. Study-wide results and limits: Analyses of TCR breadth and depth may have underestimated total T cell responses. Vaccine recipients and placebo recipients showed similar non-spike TCR breadth. Spike-specific responses of CD8+ and CD4+ T cells were reported to display substantial breadth after vaccination.

The chain employs TRBV5-1 and TRBJ1-2, with D possibly TRBD1 on 6 matching bases. The sequenced sample was peripheral blood, obtained after recovery from COVID-19. The sequence came from a human donor who had recovered from COVID-19. Written as DNA, the CDR3 is TGCGCCAGCAGCTTGGTACAGGGCGGTGATGGCTACACCTTC. Translating gives CASSLVQGGDGYTF.